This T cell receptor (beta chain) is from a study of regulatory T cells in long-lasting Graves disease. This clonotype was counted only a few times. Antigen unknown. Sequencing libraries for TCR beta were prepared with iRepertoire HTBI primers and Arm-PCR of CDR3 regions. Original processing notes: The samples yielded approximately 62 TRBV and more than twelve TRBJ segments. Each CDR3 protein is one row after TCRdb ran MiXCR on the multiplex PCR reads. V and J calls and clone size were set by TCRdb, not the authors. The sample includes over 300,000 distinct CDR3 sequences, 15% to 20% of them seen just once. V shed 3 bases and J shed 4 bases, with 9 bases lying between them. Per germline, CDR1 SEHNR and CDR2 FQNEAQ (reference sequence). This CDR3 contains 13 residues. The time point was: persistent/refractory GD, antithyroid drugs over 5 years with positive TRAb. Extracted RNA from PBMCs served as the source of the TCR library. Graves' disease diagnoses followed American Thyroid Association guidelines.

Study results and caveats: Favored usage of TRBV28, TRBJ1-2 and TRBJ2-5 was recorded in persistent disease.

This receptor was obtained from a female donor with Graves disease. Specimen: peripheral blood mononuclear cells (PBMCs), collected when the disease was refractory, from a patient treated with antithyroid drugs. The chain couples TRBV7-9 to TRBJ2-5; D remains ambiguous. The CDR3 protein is CASSLRFPETQYF. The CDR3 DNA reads TGTGCCAGCAGCTTGAGATTTCCAGAGACCCAGTACTTC.